This T cell receptor beta chain comes out of a study of human T cells and chemical hapten exposure. This clonotype came up a few times. The antigen is not known. V was clipped by 0 bases and J by 1 base, with 10 bases between them. The CDR3 loop spans 15 amino acids. Germline CDR1 and CDR2: SQVTM and ANQGSEA. TCRdb re-called the RACE reads with MiXCR, one entry per CDR3 protein. This table has a few hundred thousand distinct CDR3 sequences, 5.5% appearing once. Time point reported: pre-sensitization, week 0. Documented treatment: therapeutic diphenylcyclopropenone sensitization with weekly scalp DPC. Study-level findings and limits: Patch test score tracked positively with PT1 expanded TCR counts.

This clonotype was obtained from a woman aged 18-29 years with alopecia areata. Some clones in this sample may be carry-over from other donors' samples. V usage is TRBV29-1 and J usage is TRBJ2-4, with no clear D. The sequencing used whole blood, collected in connection with sensitization to the hapten diphenylcyclopropenone (DPC). The chain's CDR3 is CSVEDLEDAKNIQYF. The CDR3, as DNA: TGCAGCGTTGAAGATCTGGAAGACGCCAAAAACATTCAGTACTTC. The entire variable domain, with the rest obtained from reference TRBV29-1 and TRBJ2-4, is as follows: SAVISQKPSRDICQRGTSLTIQCQVDSQVTMMFWYRQQPGQSLTLIATANQGSEATYESGFVIDKFPISRPNLTFSTLTVSNMSPEDSSIYLCSVEDLEDAKNIQYFGAGTRLSVL.